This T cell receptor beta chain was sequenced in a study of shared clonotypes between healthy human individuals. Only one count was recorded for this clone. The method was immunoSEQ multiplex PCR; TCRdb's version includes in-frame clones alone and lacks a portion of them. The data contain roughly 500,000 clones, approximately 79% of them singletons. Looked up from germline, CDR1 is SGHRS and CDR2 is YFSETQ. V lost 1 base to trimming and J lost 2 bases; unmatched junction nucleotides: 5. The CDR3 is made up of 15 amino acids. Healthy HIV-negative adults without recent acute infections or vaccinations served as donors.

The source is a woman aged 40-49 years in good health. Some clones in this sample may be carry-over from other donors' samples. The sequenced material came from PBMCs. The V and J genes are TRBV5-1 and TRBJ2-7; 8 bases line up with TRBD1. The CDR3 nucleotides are TGCGCCAGCAGCTTGTACAGGGGGAGTACCTACGAGCAGTACTTC. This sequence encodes CASSLYRGSTYEQYF.